This TCR beta chain was profiled in a study of radiotherapy plus CTLA-4 blockade in lung cancer. Turning to the study itself: Objective responses arose in 15% to 20% of patients, and 31% experienced disease control.

Assay: immunoSEQ multiplex PCR; the TCRdb copy retains only in-frame clones and omits some. This table has more than 90,000 clones, 85% to 90% appearing once. Notes on the study in general: Clones derived from tumor TCRs expanded in blood after radiotherapy plus ipilimumab.

As to this clone: Antigen: not known.

Trimming removed 2 bases from V and 7 bases from J, with 8 bases in between. Germline values: CDR1 SGHTA, CDR2 FQGTGA. The CDR3 has 13 amino acids. The chain has TRBV7-3 and TRBJ2-2; D not certain. Sample: peripheral blood, taken from a patient treated with radiotherapy plus ipilimumab. This TCR came from a human donor with non-small cell lung cancer that progressed on radiotherapy plus ipilimumab. CDR3 bases: TGTGCCAGCAGCTTATTCCCCGGCGGGGAGCTGTTTTTT. Translation: CASSLFPGGELFF.